A selection of T cell receptor beta chains follows, all from one sample in a study of T cells in Graves' hyperthyroidism and ophthalmopathy. TCRdb recomputed calls from the multiplex PCR reads with MiXCR, one row per CDR3 protein. The data hold about 58,000 distinct CDR3 sequences, with about 49% observed a single time. Sequences were obtained from blood. These receptors all stem from a woman aged 30 to 39 with Graves' ophthalmopathy. Each CDR3 is given with its conserved first and last residue.

>TRBV24-1|TRBJ2-2
CATSAGSTGELFF
>TRBV12-3/TRBV12-4|TRBJ2-3
CASSLQSDTQYF
>TRBV10-3|TRBJ2-7
CAISGPYEQYF
>TRBV9|TRBJ1-2
CASSPLRGKTNYGYTF
>TRBV9|TRBJ2-7
CASSVRDGSSYEQYF
>TRBV28|TRBJ2-7
CASSLWGWEQYF
>TRBV30|TRBJ1-1
CAFLGGGDTEAFF
>TRBV2|TRBJ2-7
CASSEQGVLYEQYF
>TRBV10-1|TRBJ1-1
CASPESKAEAFF
>TRBV5-1|TRBJ2-1
CASSLGKYEQFF
>TRBV6-4|TRBJ2-2
CASSATGADTGELFF
>TRBV28|TRBJ2-3
CASSLAGTGGTDTQYF
>TRBV6-1|TRBJ1-5
CASSRDRLYNQPQHF
>TRBV4-2|TRBJ1-2
CASSQFVRGPPNYGYTF
>TRBV20-1|TRBJ1-5
CSATLPGTSSYSNQPQHF
>TRBV20-1|TRBJ2-3
CSARNSGSHTDTQYF
>TRBV28|TRBJ1-1
CASRLGQGKEAFF
>TRBV2|TRBJ2-7
CASRKPRGTSGRYTSYEQYF
>TRBV10-3|TRBJ2-1
CAIRTVNEQFF
>TRBV7-2|TRBJ2-3
CASSQTQRNTQYF
>TRBV12-1|TRBJ1-5
CASSFAGRQPQHF
>TRBV7-2|TRBJ2-7
CASSLAVGLYEQYF
>TRBV20-1|TRBJ2-3
CGARAGGSYEQYF
>TRBV20-1|TRBJ2-4
CSARPRAVAKNIQYF
>TRBV29-1|TRBJ2-5
CSVELGETQYF
>TRBV7-9|TRBJ2-7
CASSTPGLATYEQYF
>TRBV9|TRBJ2-6
CASSVIPYLAKANVLTF
>TRBV5-1|TRBJ1-5
CASSLDEGDQPQHF
>TRBV27|TRBJ2-3
CASSRGTGLAGGDTQYF
>TRBV2|TRBJ2-1
CASSEGIAESYEQFF
>TRBV4-2|TRBJ1-4
CASSPLTNEKLFF
>TRBV5-1|TRBJ2-2
CASSRDRVVTGELFF
>TRBV19|TRBJ1-1
CASSRGGAGNTEAFF
>TRBV12-3/TRBV12-4|TRBJ2-6
CASTYTGANVLTF
>TRBV9|TRBJ1-1
CASSRDSNSTEAFF
>TRBV9|TRBJ1-5
CASSESSTSGAGQPQHF
>TRBV6-1|TRBJ2-1
CASQPRAGGPVNEQFF
>TRBV6-1|TRBJ2-3
CASSRTSGITDTQYF
>TRBV6-4|TRBJ2-2
CASSPGLNTGELFF
>TRBV20-1|TRBJ2-7
CSATSGTYEQYF
>TRBV5-4|TRBJ2-1
CASSLRDYVKEQFF
>TRBV5-6|TRBJ1-1
CASGFLTVYTNTEACF
>TRBV29-1|TRBJ2-5
CSAMTSGRETQYF
>TRBV19|TRBJ1-1
CASSQQMNTEAFF
>TRBV20-1|TRBJ2-3
CSAGRTPGDTRYF
>TRBV9|TRBJ2-3
CASSPRTSGRTEQYF
>TRBV5-1|TRBJ2-2
CASTENTGELFF
>TRBV11-2|TRBJ1-6
CASSHEPSGGSPLHF
>TRBV10-2|TRBJ2-3
CASTWGADTQYF